The T cell receptor (beta chain) described here comes from a study of T cells in Graves' hyperthyroidism and ophthalmopathy. The source material, RNA transcripts, was used to amplify TCR beta CDR3 regions. With the HTBI primer set, the TCR CDR3 went through a first round of RT-PCR. In TCRdb, the multiplex PCR reads were re-called with MiXCR into one record per CDR3 protein. This sample carries a few hundred thousand distinct CDR3 sequences, around a quarter of them seen once, and the ten largest clones take less than 85%. Trimming left V 1 base short and J 6 bases short, with 15 bases between. Per germline, CDR1 MNHNS and CDR2 SASEGT. The CDR3 length is 16 residues. This clonotype was picked up many times. Diagnostic assessment was based on clinical symptoms, serum thyroxine and TRAb, thyroid ultrasound and orbital computed tomography.

The genes are TRBV6-1 and TRBJ1-4, with a weak D call TRBD1 (6 bases). This clonotype was sampled from a man in his fifties or sixties with Graves' hyperthyroidism. The sequencing input was blood. Written as DNA, the CDR3 is TGTGCCAGCAGTGAAGGTATCGGGGGCGGAGATGAAAAACTGTTTTTT. This gives the protein CASSEGIGGGDEKLFF.